The 20 T cell receptor beta chains given below trace back to one sample, sequenced in a study of blood T cells in healthy people across ages. It was with a sample-barcoded 5' primer and a J-beta primer mix that a second PCR of about 6 to 12 cycles was run. A single record per CDR3 protein comes from TCRdb applying MiXCR to the 5' RACE reads. The sample has some 860,000 distinct CDR3 sequences; roughly 56% are singletons. Sequenced material: blood. These receptors all stem from a man aged 35 to 55 in good health.

In its sample, this clonotype was seen a few times. The chain has TRBV11-1 and TRBJ2-1; a weak D match, TRBD2 (6 bases). The V gene's germline CDR1 is SGHAT and CDR2 FQDESV (reference sequence). The CDR3 is made up of 17 amino acids. The V end lost 7 bases, the J end lost 4 bases, and 23 bases lay between the germline ends. The CDR3 DNA reads as TGTGCCAGCACCGGAGGGCAAGGGCAACATAAATACAATGAGCAGTTCTTC. The encoded protein is CASTGGQGQHKYNEQFF.

This sequence joins TRBV4-1 and TRBJ2-7, with D tentatively TRBD1 (6 bases). CDR1 MGHRA and CDR2 YSYEKL come from the germline V gene. This CDR3 is built from 14 residues. V gave up 5 bases and J gave up 0 bases, with 11 bases separating them. CDR3 sequence (DNA): TGCGCCAGCAGCACCCGGGACAACTCCTACGAGCAGTACTTC. Its translation is CASSTRDNSYEQYF.

The table lists this clonotype with a count of one. This chain connects TRBV5-1 to TRBJ2-5; D tentatively fits TRBD1 or TRBD2 (5 bases each). Trimming removed 3 bases from V and 11 bases from J, with 17 bases in between. The CDR3 loop spans 13 amino acids. Germline CDR1 SGHRS, CDR2 YFSETQ. CDR3: CASSSSGTTRQYF. CDR3 sequence (DNA): TGCGCCAGCAGCTCGTCCGGGACCACAAGACAGTACTTC.

V and J are TRBV21-1 and TRBJ2-4; the table names TRBD2, a call not compared with the DNA. TRBV21-1 is assigned pseudogene status. The CDR3 length is 20 residues. CDR3 nucleotides: TGTGCCAGCAGCAAACTCCTCCAACGAATGGTGGGTCGCGGCAAAAACATTCAGTACTTC. It specifies CASSKLLQRMVGRGKNIQYF.

The genes are TRBV7-9 and TRBJ2-7; 14 positions match TRBD2. CDR1 and CDR2 from the germline V gene are SEHNR and FQNEAQ (reference sequence). V lost 5 bases, J lost 3 bases, and 9 bases stayed unmatched. This CDR3 has 17 residues. CDR3: CASSAAGTSGSSYEQYF. CDR3 DNA: TGTGCCAGCAGCGCTGCCGGGACTAGCGGGAGCAGCTACGAGCAGTACTTC.

This clonotype was picked up a small number of times. V gene TRBV29-1 combines with J gene TRBJ2-7; D is undetermined. Germline V gene lookup returns CDR1 SQVTM and CDR2 ANQGSEA. Trimming stripped 6 bases from V and 3 bases from J, with 15 bases between. The CDR3 is 13 residues long. The CDR3 bases are TGCAGCGTACGACATGGAAACCTCTACGAGCAGTACTTC. It encodes CSVRHGNLYEQYF.

The chain recombines TRBV28 with TRBJ2-7; 7 bases line up with TRBD2. The junction had 13 bases not matched to a gene; V was cut back by 9 bases and J by 5 bases. This CDR3 spans 14 amino acids. From germline, CDR1 is MDHEN and CDR2 SYDVKM. The CDR3 DNA follows: TGTGCCAGTAGCCCGGGCGGGAGACCCCACGAGCAGTACTTC. Residues: CASSPGGRPHEQYF.

This clonotype occurred a few times. The rearrangement uses TRBV29-1 and TRBJ1-2; 10 bases are shared with TRBD1. This CDR3 contains 14 residues. Per the germline V gene, CDR1 is SQVTM and CDR2 is ANQGSEA. V dropped 6 bases and J dropped 4; count of bases not matched to a gene: 8. CDR3 residues: CSVAGTGVFYGYTF. CDR3 nucleotides: TGCAGCGTGGCCGGGACAGGGGTTTTCTATGGCTACACCTTC.

This clonotype has only a few counts. V is TRBV28 and J is TRBJ2-5; maybe TRBD1 (5 bases). The J call may be wrong; the DNA end is better matched by TRBJ2-7. This CDR3 has 13 residues. CDR1 is MDHEN and CDR2 is SYDVKM in the germline V gene. CDR3 region: CASSFRVFGEQYF. DNA of the CDR3: TGTGCCAGCAGTTTCAGGGTCTTTGGCGAGCAGTACTTC.

The chain uses TRBV7-9 and TRBJ1-2; the D is unclear. The germline V gene encodes CDR1 SEHNR and CDR2 FQNEAQ (reference sequence). The length of the CDR3 is 13 residues. Trimming cost V 5 bases and J 4 bases, with 11 bases left between them. CDR3 sequence reads: CASSNGLGYGYTF. For the CDR3, the DNA is TGTGCCAGCAGCAACGGGCTCGGCTATGGCTACACCTTC.

The genes are TRBV6-6 and TRBJ2-5; tentatively, D is TRBD2 (5 bases). The J call could be wrong; TRBJ2-7 is a better fit for the DNA end. The CDR3 consists of 15 residues. The germline gives CDR1 MNHNY, CDR2 SVGAGI (reference sequence). CDR3 region: CASYLAPGSRDEQYF. CDR3 DNA sequence: TGTGCCAGTTACTTGGCCCCGGGGTCGAGGGACGAGCAGTACTTC.

This clonotype was counted a few times. V usage is TRBV13 and J usage is TRBJ2-5; TRBD2 matches 9 bases. J gave up 2 bases and V 3 bases, and 10 bases lay outside the gene matches. The CDR3 contains 17 residues. Per germline, CDR1 PRHDT and CDR2 FYEKMQ (reference sequence). In DNA, the CDR3 is TGTGCCAGCAGCTTTTTGGCGGGAGGGCCCCCTCAAGAGACCCAGTACTTC. It specifies CASSFLAGGPPQETQYF.

The chain joins TRBV15 to TRBJ1-5; TRBD1 might be the D (6 bases). Germline values: CDR1 LNHNV, CDR2 YYDKDF (reference sequence). The CDR3 is 16 residues long. V was pared by 1 base and J by 0 bases, with 10 bases between. This CDR3 reads CATSRGGQYSNQPQHF. For the CDR3, the DNA is TGTGCCACCAGCAGAGGTGGACAGTATAGCAATCAGCCCCAGCATTTT. Based on the CDR3 plus reference TRBV15 and TRBJ1-5, the full variable domain is DAMVIQNPRYQVTQFGKPVTLSCSQTLNHNVMYWYQQKSSQAPKLLFHYYDKDFNNEADTPDNFQSRRPNTSFCFLDIRSPGLGDTAMYLCATSRGGQYSNQPQHFGDGTRLSIL.

A few counts support this clonotype. V and J are TRBV7-2 and TRBJ2-5; D unclear. The germline CDR1 and CDR2 sequences are SGHTA and FQGNSA. V was clipped by 5 bases and J by 5 bases, with 12 bases between them. The CDR3 totals 13 residues. The CDR3: CASSPIIMETQYF. CDR3 nucleotides: TGTGCCAGCAGCCCCATAATTATGGAGACCCAGTACTTC.

The chain is built from TRBV24-1 and TRBJ2-3; 12 positions match TRBD2. The CDR3 contains 15 residues. CDR1 and CDR2 (germline): KGHDR, SFDVKD. Germline trimming cut 6 bases from V and 1 base from J; bases unmatched to any gene: 1. Written as DNA, the CDR3 is TGTGCCACCAGTCGACTAGCGGGAGGCACAGATACGCAGTATTTT. This translates into CATSRLAGGTDTQYF.

The V and J genes are TRBV4-2 and TRBJ1-4; possibly TRBD1 for D (5 bases). The germline gives CDR1 LGHNA, CDR2 YNFKEQ. V shed 4 bases and J shed 0 bases, with 9 bases lying between them. The CDR3 length is 15 residues. CDR3 sequence reads: CASSPRDATNEKLFF. In DNA form, the CDR3 reads TGTGCCAGCAGCCCACGGGACGCAACTAATGAAAAACTGTTTTTT.

This clonotype was detected a few times. The genes are TRBV18 and TRBJ2-3; 7 nucleotides line up with TRBD2. CDR1 is KGHSH and CDR2 is LQKENI in the germline V gene. The CDR3 extends over 14 amino acids. V lost 5 bases, J lost 5 bases, and 7 bases stayed unmatched. CDR3 sequence: CASSSGTTKDTQYF. The CDR3 DNA is TGTGCCAGCTCATCCGGGACTACAAAAGATACGCAGTATTTT.

The chain couples TRBV20-1 to TRBJ2-5, with D perhaps TRBD1 (6 bases). CDR3 size: 14 residues. The germline V and J ends were trimmed by 4 bases and 1 base, with 13 bases remaining between them. Germline lookup yields CDR1 DFQATT and CDR2 SNEGSKA (reference sequence). In DNA form, the CDR3 reads TGCAGTGCTACGGGCAGGGGTACCCAAGAGACCCAGTACTTC. It encodes CSATGRGTQETQYF.

The count of this clonotype is one. The rearrangement links TRBV3-1 to TRBJ2-3; the D gene is possibly TRBD2 (6 bases). This CDR3 is 15 amino acids long. CDR1 and CDR2 from the germline V gene are LGHDT and YNNKEL (reference sequence). Between the trimmed V and J ends, which lost 4 bases and 4 bases, there was a span of 15 bases. CDR3 coding DNA: TGTGCCAGCAGCCGGAGACTAGTTTTCGCAGATACGCAGTATTTT. Translated, it gives CASSRRLVFADTQYF.

This clonotype was recorded once. The chain uses TRBV12-3 or TRBV12-4 and TRBJ2-3; 8 bases are shared with TRBD1. With V trimmed by 8 bases and J by 2 bases, 15 bases remained unmatched. This CDR3 has 17 amino acids. The CDR3 DNA follows: TGTGCCAGCTCGAATTGGGGGCAGACAGGGGTCACAGATACGCAGTATTTT. Translation gives CASSNWGQTGVTDTQYF.